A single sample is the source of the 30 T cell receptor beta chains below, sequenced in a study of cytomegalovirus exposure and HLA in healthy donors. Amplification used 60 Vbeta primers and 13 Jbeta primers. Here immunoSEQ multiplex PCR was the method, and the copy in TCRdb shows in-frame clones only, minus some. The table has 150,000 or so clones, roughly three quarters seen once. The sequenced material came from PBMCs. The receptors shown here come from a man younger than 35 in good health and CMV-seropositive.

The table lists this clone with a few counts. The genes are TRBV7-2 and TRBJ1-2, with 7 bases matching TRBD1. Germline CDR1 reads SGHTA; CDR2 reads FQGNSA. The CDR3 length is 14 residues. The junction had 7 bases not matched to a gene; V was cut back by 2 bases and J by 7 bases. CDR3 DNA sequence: TGTGCCAGCAGCTTACAAGGGGGCGCGGGTGGCTACACCTTC. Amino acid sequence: CASSLQGGAGGYTF.

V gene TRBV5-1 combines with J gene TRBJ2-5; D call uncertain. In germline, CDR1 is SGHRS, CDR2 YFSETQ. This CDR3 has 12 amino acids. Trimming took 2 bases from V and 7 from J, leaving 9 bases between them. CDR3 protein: CASSFERGTQYF. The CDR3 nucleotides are TGCGCCAGCAGCTTCGAAAGAGGGACCCAGTACTTC.

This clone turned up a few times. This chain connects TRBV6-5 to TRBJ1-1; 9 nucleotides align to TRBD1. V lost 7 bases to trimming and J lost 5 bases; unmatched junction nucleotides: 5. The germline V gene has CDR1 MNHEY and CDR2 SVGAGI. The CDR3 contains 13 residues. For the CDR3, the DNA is TGTGCCAGCATGATACAGGGGGCAACTGAAGCTTTCTTT. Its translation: CASMIQGATEAFF.

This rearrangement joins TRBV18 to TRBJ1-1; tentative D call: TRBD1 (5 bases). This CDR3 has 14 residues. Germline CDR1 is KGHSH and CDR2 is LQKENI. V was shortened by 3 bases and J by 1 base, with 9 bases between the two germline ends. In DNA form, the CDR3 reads TGTGCCAGCTCACCGGGGCCAGAGAACACTGAAGCTTTCTTT. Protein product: CASSPGPENTEAFF.

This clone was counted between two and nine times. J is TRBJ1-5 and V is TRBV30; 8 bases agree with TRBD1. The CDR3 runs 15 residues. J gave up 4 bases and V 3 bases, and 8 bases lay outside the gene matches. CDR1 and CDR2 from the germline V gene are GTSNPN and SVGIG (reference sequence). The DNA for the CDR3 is TGTGCCTGGAGCACGGGACAGGCCGAGAATCAGCCCCAGCATTTT. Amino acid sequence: CAWSTGQAENQPQHF.

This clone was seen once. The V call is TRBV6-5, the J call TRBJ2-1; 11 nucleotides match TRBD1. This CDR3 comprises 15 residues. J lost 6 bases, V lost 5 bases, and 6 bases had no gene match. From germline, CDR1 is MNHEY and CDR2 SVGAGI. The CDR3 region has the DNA TGTGCCAGCAGTCCCGGACAGGGGGCTATCAATGAGCAGTTCTTC. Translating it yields CASSPGQGAINEQFF.

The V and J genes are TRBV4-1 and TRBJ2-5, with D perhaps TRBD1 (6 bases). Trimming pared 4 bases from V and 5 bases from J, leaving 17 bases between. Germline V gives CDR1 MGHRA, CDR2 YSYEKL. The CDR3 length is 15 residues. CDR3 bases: TGCGCCAGCAGCCGTTGGGACACCTCCAGGGAGACCCAGTACTTC. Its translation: CASSRWDTSRETQYF.

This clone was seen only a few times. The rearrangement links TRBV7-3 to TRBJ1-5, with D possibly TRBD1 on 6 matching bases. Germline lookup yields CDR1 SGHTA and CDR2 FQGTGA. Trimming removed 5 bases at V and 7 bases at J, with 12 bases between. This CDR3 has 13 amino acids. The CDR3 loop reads CASSPTQGQPQHF. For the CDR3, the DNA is TGTGCCAGCAGCCCGACTCAGGGGCAGCCCCAGCATTTT.

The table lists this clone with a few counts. The CDR3 reads CASSPGRGEAFF. CDR3 nucleotides: TGTGCCAGCAGCCCCGGCCGGGGGGAAGCTTTCTTT. The chain links TRBV13 to TRBJ1-1, with D perhaps matching TRBD1 (5 bases). The CDR3 consists of 12 residues. CDR1 and CDR2 from the germline V gene are PRHDT and FYEKMQ (reference sequence). V lost 5 bases, J lost 8 bases, and 12 bases lay in between.

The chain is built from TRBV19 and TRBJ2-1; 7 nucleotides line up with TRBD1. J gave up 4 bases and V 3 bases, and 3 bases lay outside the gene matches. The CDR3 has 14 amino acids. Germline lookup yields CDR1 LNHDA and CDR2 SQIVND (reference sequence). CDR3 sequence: CASSIRGIYNEQFF. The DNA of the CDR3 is TGTGCCAGTAGTATCAGGGGGATTTACAATGAGCAGTTCTTC.

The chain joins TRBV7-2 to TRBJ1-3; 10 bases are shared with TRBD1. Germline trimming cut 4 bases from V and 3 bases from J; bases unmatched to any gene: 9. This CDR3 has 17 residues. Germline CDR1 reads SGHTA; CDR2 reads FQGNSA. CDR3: CASSSDRGLRFGNTIYF. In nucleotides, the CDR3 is TGTGCCAGCAGCTCTGACAGGGGGCTTCGCTTTGGAAACACCATATATTTT.

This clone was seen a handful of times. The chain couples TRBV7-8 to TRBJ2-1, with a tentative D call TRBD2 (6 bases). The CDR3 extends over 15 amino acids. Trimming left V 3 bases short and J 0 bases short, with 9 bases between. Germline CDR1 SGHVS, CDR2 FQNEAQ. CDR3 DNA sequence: TGTGCCAGCAGCTTGCGGGAAAACTCCTACAATGAGCAGTTCTTC. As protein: CASSLRENSYNEQFF.

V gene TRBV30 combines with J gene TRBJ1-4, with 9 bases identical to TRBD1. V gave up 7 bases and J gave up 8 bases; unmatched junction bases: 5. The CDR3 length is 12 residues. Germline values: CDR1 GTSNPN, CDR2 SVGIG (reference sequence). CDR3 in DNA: TGTGCCTACCGGGACAGGGTGGAAAAACTGTTTTTT. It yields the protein CAYRDRVEKLFF.

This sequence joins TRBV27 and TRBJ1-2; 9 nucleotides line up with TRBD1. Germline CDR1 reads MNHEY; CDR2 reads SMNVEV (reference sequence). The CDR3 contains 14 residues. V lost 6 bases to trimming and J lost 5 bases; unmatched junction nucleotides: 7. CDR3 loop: CASRNRGREYGYTF. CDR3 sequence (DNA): TGTGCCAGCAGAAACAGGGGGCGCGAATATGGCTACACCTTC.

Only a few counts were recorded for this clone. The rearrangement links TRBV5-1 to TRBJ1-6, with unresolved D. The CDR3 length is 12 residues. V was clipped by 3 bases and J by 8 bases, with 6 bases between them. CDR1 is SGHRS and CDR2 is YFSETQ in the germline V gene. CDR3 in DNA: TGCGCCAGCAGCTCCTCCGATTCACCCCTCCACTTT. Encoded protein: CASSSSDSPLHF.

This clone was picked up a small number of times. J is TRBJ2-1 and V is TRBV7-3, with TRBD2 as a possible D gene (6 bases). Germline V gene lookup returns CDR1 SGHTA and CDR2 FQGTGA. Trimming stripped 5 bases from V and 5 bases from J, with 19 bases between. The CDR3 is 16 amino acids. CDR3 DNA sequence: TGTGCCAGCAGCCCCTCTCTAGCCGCGGGAAACAATGAGCAGTTCTTC. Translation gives CASSPSLAAGNNEQFF. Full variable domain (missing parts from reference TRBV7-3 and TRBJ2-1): GAGVSQTPSNKVTEKGKYVELRCDPISGHTALYWYRQSLGQGPEFLIYFQGTGAADDSGLPNDRFFAVRPEGSVSTLKIQRTERGDSAVYLCASSPSLAAGNNEQFFGPGTRLTVL.

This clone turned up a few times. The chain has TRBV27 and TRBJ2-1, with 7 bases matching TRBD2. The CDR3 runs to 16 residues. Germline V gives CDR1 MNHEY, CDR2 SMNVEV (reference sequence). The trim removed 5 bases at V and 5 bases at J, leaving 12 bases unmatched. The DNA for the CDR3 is TGTGCCAGCAGTATAGCCCCGGGGGGTACGCACAATGAGCAGTTCTTC. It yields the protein CASSIAPGGTHNEQFF.

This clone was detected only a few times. The chain's CDR3 is CASSSGTSGYQETQYF. CDR3 nucleotide sequence: TGTGCCAGCAGCTCCGGGACTAGCGGTTACCAAGAGACCCAGTACTTC. The genes are TRBV11-3 and TRBJ2-5, with 11 bases lining up with TRBD2. Germline trimming cut 4 bases from V and 0 bases from J; bases unmatched to any gene: 4. This CDR3 spans 16 amino acids. Germline V gene lookup returns CDR1 SGHNT and CDR2 YENEEA.

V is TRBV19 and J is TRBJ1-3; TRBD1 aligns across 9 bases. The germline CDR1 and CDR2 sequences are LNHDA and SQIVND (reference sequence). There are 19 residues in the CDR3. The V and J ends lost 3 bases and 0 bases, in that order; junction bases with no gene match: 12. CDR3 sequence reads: CASSMTGGRTGSSGNTIYF. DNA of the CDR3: TGTGCCAGTAGTATGACAGGGGGACGGACCGGCAGCTCTGGAAACACCATATATTTT.

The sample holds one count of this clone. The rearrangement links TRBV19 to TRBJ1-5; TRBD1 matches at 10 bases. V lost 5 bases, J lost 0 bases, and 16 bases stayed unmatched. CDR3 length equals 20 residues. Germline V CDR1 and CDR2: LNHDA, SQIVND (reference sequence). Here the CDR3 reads CASSARTGGYRSYSNQPQHF. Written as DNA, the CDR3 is TGTGCCAGTAGTGCCCGGACAGGGGGATATAGATCTTATAGCAATCAGCCCCAGCATTTT.

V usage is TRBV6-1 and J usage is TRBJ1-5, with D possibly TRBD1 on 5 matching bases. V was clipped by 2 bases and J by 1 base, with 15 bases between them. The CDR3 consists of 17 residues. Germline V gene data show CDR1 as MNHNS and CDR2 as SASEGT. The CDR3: CASSELPGGQSNQPQHF. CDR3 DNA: TGTGCCAGCAGTGAACTCCCGGGGGGTCAGAGCAATCAGCCCCAGCATTTT.

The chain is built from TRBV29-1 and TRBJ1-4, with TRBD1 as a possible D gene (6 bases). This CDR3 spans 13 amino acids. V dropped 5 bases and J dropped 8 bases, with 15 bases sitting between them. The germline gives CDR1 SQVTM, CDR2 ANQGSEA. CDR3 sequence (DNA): TGCAGCGTTTTGGGCAGGGGTGGGGAAAAACTGTTTTTT. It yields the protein CSVLGRGGEKLFF.

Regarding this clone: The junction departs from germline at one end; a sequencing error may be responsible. The CDR3 protein is CASSLGGSYPQETQYF. The DNA of the CDR3 is TGTGCTAGCAGTTTGGGCGGGAGCTACCCCCAAGAGACCCAGTACTTC. The rearrangement uses TRBV7-7 and TRBJ2-5; 7 bases line up with TRBD2. CDR1 is SSHAT and CDR2 is FNYEAQ in the germline V gene (reference sequence). This CDR3 contains 16 residues. The variable domain in full, completed from reference TRBV7-7 and TRBJ2-5, reads GAGVSQSPRYKVTKRGQDVTLRCDPISSHATLYWYQQALGQGPEFLTYFNYEAQPDKSGLPSDRFSAERPEGSISTLTIQRTEQRDSAMYRCASSLGGSYPQETQYFGPGTRLLVL.

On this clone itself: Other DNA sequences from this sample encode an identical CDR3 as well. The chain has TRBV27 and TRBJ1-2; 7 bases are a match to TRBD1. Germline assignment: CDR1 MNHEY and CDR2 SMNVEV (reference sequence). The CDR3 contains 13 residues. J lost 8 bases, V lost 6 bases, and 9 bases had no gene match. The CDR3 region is CASSFSGGGGYTF. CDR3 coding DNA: TGTGCCAGCAGCTTCTCAGGGGGTGGGGGCTACACCTTC.

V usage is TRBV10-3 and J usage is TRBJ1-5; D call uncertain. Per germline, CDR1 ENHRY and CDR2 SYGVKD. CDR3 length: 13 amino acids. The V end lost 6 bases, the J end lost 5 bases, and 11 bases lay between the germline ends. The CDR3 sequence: CAIRFELDQPQHF. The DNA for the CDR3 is TGTGCCATCAGATTCGAGTTGGATCAGCCCCAGCATTTT.

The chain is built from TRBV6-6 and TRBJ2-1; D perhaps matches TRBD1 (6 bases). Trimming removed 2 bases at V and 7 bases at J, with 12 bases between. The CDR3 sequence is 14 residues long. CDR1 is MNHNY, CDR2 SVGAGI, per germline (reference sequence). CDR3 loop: CASSYQGNVNEQFF. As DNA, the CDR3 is TGTGCCAGCAGTTACCAGGGGAATGTGAATGAGCAGTTCTTC.

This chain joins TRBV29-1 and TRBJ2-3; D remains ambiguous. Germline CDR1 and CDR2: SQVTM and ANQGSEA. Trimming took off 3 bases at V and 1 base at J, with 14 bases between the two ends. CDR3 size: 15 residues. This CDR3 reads CSVDGLVVGTDTQYF. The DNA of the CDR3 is TGCAGCGTTGACGGGTTAGTCGTCGGCACAGATACGCAGTATTTT.

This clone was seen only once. CDR3 protein: CASSGGTARGTDTQYF. In DNA form, the CDR3 reads TGTGCCAGCAGTGGGGGGACAGCCCGTGGCACAGATACGCAGTATTTT. The rearrangement joins TRBV25-1 to TRBJ2-3, with TRBD1 matching over 7 bases. This CDR3 is built from 16 residues. Germline assignment: CDR1 MGHDK and CDR2 SYGVNS. Trimming cost V 4 bases and J 1 base; bases outside gene matches: 8.

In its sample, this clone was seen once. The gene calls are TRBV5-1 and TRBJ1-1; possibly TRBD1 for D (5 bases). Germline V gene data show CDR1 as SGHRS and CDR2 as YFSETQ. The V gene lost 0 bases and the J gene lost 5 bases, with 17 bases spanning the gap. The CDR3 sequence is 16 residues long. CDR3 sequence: CASSLAGQGIGTEAFF. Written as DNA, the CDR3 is TGCGCCAGCAGCTTGGCCGGGCAGGGTATAGGGACTGAAGCTTTCTTT.

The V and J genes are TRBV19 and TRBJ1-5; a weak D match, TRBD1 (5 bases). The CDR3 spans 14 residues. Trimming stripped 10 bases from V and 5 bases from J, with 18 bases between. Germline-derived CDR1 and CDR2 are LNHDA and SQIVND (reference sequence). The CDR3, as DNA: TGTGCCACAACGGGGGGGGACGCATATCAGCCCCAGCATTTT. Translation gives CATTGGDAYQPQHF.